The rows below give T cell receptor beta chains drawn from one sample of a study of T cells in Graves' hyperthyroidism and ophthalmopathy. TCRdb reprocessed the multiplex PCR reads via MiXCR and lists one record per CDR3 protein. Here the sample spans a few hundred thousand distinct CDR3 sequences, about 18% being singletons. The sequenced sample consisted of blood. The receptors here all came from a man between 40 and 49 years old with Graves' hyperthyroidism. Both conserved end residues are part of each CDR3. The D gene is left open where the match is weak. The size field is filled for only some rows; it gives once, few, many or a size class.

D	V	J	size	DNA	CDR3
.	TRBV27	TRBJ1-3	.	TGTGCCAGCAGTTCCCACAGCTCTGGAAACACCATATATTTT	CASSSHSSGNTIYF
.	TRBV2	TRBJ1-6	.	TGTGCCAGCGGGACAACCTCACCCCTCCACTTT	CASGTTSPLHF
TRBD1	TRBV15	TRBJ1-2	many	TGTGCCACCAGCCGAGAGAGTGGGGCAGGGGGTGTCGGCTACACCTTC	CATSRESGAGGVGYTF
.	TRBV9	TRBJ1-4	many	TGTGCCAGCAGCGTAGCGATGGGATTTGGTGGCTATGAAAAACTGTTTTTT	CASSVAMGFGGYEKLFF
TRBD1	TRBV6-1	TRBJ2-7	many	TGTGCCAGCAGTGGGTCGGAACAGGGGGACCCCGAGCAGTACTTC	CASSGSEQGDPEQYF
.	TRBV27	TRBJ2-1	.	TGTGCCAGCAGTTTAGGGACCGGCAACAATGAGCAGTTCTTC	CASSLGTGNNEQFF
.	TRBV7-3	TRBJ1-6	few	TGTGCCAGCAGCTTACAGGGTTGCAATTCACCCCTCCACTTT	CASSLQGCNSPLHF
TRBD1	TRBV3-1	TRBJ2-2	.	TGTGCCAGCAGGGAGGACAGGGAATCCGGGGAGCTGTTTTTT	CASREDRESGELFF
TRBD2	TRBV20-1	TRBJ2-1	many	TGCAGTGCTAGATACCTACCAGCGGGACTAGCGCTACATGAGCAGTTCTTC	CSARYLPAGLALHEQFF
.	TRBV20-1	TRBJ1-6	many	TGCAGTGCTAGAGAGGGGGTGAGACCCCTCCACTTT	CSAREGVRPLHF
.	TRBV10-3	TRBJ2-1	many	TGTGCCATCGGGCACAATGAGCAGTTCTTC	CAIGHNEQFF
.	TRBV27	TRBJ1-5	many	TGTGCCAGCGGACCTCCCCAGTTTAGCAATCAGCCCCAGCATTTT	CASGPPQFSNQPQHF
.	TRBV11-2	TRBJ1-2	.	TGTGCCAGCAGCCAAAATTCGTGGGGGAATGGCTACACCTTC	CASSQNSWGNGYTF
TRBD1	TRBV19	TRBJ2-3	few	TGTGCCAGTAGTTACCAGGGGGCGCGGGATACGCAGTATTTT	CASSYQGARDTQYF
.	TRBV28	TRBJ1-1	many	TGTGCCAGCAGTTCACCGATCACCTACATGAACACTGAAGCTTTCTTT	CASSSPITYMNTEAFF
.	TRBV7-2	TRBJ2-3	few	TGTGCCAGCAGCTCCAGTTCCAGCACAGATACGCAGTATTTT	CASSSSSSTDTQYF
.	TRBV9	TRBJ1-1	.	TGTGCCAGCAGCGTAATTGGGGGGGGGTCTGAAGCTTTCTTT	CASSVIGGGSEAFF
.	TRBV7-2	TRBJ1-2	many	TGTGCCAGCAGCCTCCCCAGGGCCGGCTATGGCTACACCTTC	CASSLPRAGYGYTF
TRBD1	TRBV6-6	TRBJ1-5	many	TGTGCCAGCAGTTACGGACAGGGGTTCAATCAGCCCCAGCATTTT	CASSYGQGFNQPQHF
.	TRBV30	TRBJ2-7	.	TGTGCCTGGAGTCGGTTGAAGTGGCAGCCCCGGGCGGGGGAGCAGTACTTC	CAWSRLKWQPRAGEQYF
.	TRBV5-1	TRBJ1-5	few	TGCGCCAGCAGCTTGGGAGGCCAGGTGAATCAGCCCCAGCATTTT	CASSLGGQVNQPQHF
.	TRBV7-9	TRBJ2-5	many	TGTGCCAGCAGTCCCCCGCTACGCTTCGGCCGGGAGACCCAGTACTTC	CASSPPLRFGRETQYF
.	TRBV4-2	TRBJ1-1	few	TGTGCCAGCAGCTACGGACCCATGTCCACCCAACCCGGGGGTCCGAACAACACTGAAGCTTTCTTT	CASSYGPMSTQPGGPNNTEAFF
.	TRBV18	TRBJ2-7	few	TGTGCCAGCTCACCACCGATCGGCGAGCAGTACTTC	CASSPPIGEQYF
.	TRBV7-9	TRBJ1-5	many	TGTGCCAGCAGCTCGGAAGGACGGTTTCAGCCCCAGCATTTT	CASSSEGRFQPQHF
.	TRBV10-2	TRBJ2-3	.	TGCGCCAGCAGTGACCGGGGCAGCACAGATACGCAGTATTTT	CASSDRGSTDTQYF
.	TRBV7-3	TRBJ2-6	few	TGTGCCAGCAGCTTCCTCGCAGGGGCTGGGGCCAACGTCCTGACTTTC	CASSFLAGAGANVLTF
TRBD2	TRBV6-1	TRBJ2-7	many	TGTGCCAGCAGTACCCCCAGGTTTAGCGGGGGAAACTACGAGCAGTACTTC	CASSTPRFSGGNYEQYF
.	TRBV12-3/TRBV12-4	TRBJ1-5	.	TGTGCCAGCAGTTCTCTCGGATATAGCAATCAGCCCCAGCATTTT	CASSSLGYSNQPQHF
.	TRBV9	TRBJ2-2	.	TGTGCCAGCAGCACCCTGACAGAAATTGGCGGGGAGCTGTTTTTT	CASSTLTEIGGELFF
TRBD2	TRBV7-2	TRBJ2-3	few	TGTGCCAGCAGCCCCCGGACTAGCGGGGGGGCAGATACGCAGTATTTT	CASSPRTSGGADTQYF
.	TRBV19	TRBJ1-1	few	TGTGCCAGTGGCAGGCCCTGGACCATGAACACTGAAGCTTTCTTT	CASGRPWTMNTEAFF